The rows below give T cell receptor beta chains drawn from one sample of a study of T cells in Graves' hyperthyroidism and ophthalmopathy. From the multiplex PCR reads, TCRdb called clonotypes with MiXCR, one entry per CDR3 protein. The data show under 400,000 distinct CDR3 sequences, around 15% seen once. The sample was blood. The receptor source for this set is an older woman with Graves' ophthalmopathy. Both conserved end residues are part of each CDR3. D genes are given only for firm matches. Part of the rows lack a size; the others show once, few, many or a class for expanded clones.

V	D	J	size	DNA	CDR3
TRBV7-2	TRBD2	TRBJ2-5	many	TGTGCCAGCAGCTCTAGCGGGGTCCAAGAGACCCAGTACTTC	CASSSSGVQETQYF
TRBV24-1	TRBD2	TRBJ2-3	many	TGTGCCACCAGTGATTTGCCCCCTGGACTAGTGAGAGGGACAGATACGCAGTATTTT	CATSDLPPGLVRGTDTQYF
TRBV29-1	NA	TRBJ1-1	NA	TGCAGCGTGGTGACAGGGAACACTGAAGCTTTCTTT	CSVVTGNTEAFF
TRBV20-1	NA	TRBJ2-3	NA	TGCAGTGCGCTCTATACAGATACGCAGTATTTT	CSALYTDTQYF
TRBV24-1	NA	TRBJ1-5	few	TGTGCCGTAGGAGGCCGGACATTAAATCAGCCCCAGCATTTT	CAVGGRTLNQPQHF
TRBV28	NA	TRBJ2-1	many	TGTGCCAGCAGTTTATCGGACTCCTTAAATGAGCAGTTCTTC	CASSLSDSLNEQFF
TRBV11-2	NA	TRBJ2-7	many	TGTGCCAGCAGCTTCGAGGCCGGGAGCTTATACGAGCAGTACTTC	CASSFEAGSLYEQYF
TRBV20-1	NA	TRBJ1-1	many	TGCAGTGCTAGAGATACCGGAATGAACACTGAAGCTTTCTTT	CSARDTGMNTEAFF
TRBV10-3	NA	TRBJ1-1	NA	TGTGCCATCATGAGGGTGTTGAACACTGAAGCTTTCTTT	CAIMRVLNTEAFF
TRBV7-2	NA	TRBJ2-2	NA	TGTGCCAGCAGCCCAGGACTGAGGGAGGCCACCGGGGAGCTGTTTTTT	CASSPGLREATGELFF
TRBV20-1	NA	TRBJ2-1	many	TGCAGTGCTGCCACTAGATACTCCTACAATGAGCAGTTCTTC	CSAATRYSYNEQFF
TRBV7-8	NA	TRBJ2-7	few	TGTGCCAGCAGGAGGGCGGAGCCCTACGAGCAGTACTTC	CASRRAEPYEQYF
TRBV24-1	TRBD2	TRBJ2-3	many	TGTGCCACCAGTGACCTGACTAGCGAGGCAGATACGCAGTATTTT	CATSDLTSEADTQYF
TRBV30	NA	TRBJ2-5	many	TGTGCCTGGAGTGACCCCCCCCCAGGGGCGCAGGAGACCCAGTACTTC	CAWSDPPPGAQETQYF
TRBV9	TRBD2	TRBJ2-3	many	TGTGCCAGCAGCACCGGGACTAGCGGGAAAGATACGCAGTATTTT	CASSTGTSGKDTQYF
TRBV7-8	TRBD2	TRBJ2-3	once	TGTGCCAGCAGCTACACCATAGCGGGAGCTTTCACAGATACGCAGTATTTT	CASSYTIAGAFTDTQYF
TRBV28	NA	TRBJ2-1	NA	TGTGCCGAAGGAGGTGGGGAGCAGTTCTTC	CAEGGGEQFF
TRBV20-1	TRBD2	TRBJ2-2	NA	TGCAGGCCGGGACAGGGACTAGCGGGAGCGGGGGAGCTGTTTTTT	CRPGQGLAGAGELFF
TRBV20-1	TRBD1	TRBJ2-5	NA	TGCAGTGCTCCGAATCCGGGACAGGGTAGAGAGACCCAGTACTTC	CSAPNPGQGRETQYF
TRBV2	NA	TRBJ2-3	many	TGTGCCAGCAGTCCCCCCTTCACAGATACGCAGTATTTT	CASSPPFTDTQYF
TRBV6-2/TRBV6-3	TRBD2	TRBJ2-5	many	TGTGCCAGCAGTCGACTAGCGGAGGGGGTGACCCAGTACTTC	CASSRLAEGVTQYF
TRBV20-1	TRBD1	TRBJ1-2	few	TGCAGTGCATATACAGGGGGTGACTATGGCTACACCTTC	CSAYTGGDYGYTF
TRBV9	TRBD2	TRBJ2-1	NA	TGTGCCAGCAGCGTAGTTCTAGCGGGAGCCGAGCAGTTCTTC	CASSVVLAGAEQFF
TRBV13	NA	TRBJ2-7	few	TGTGCCAGCAGCTTAGTTGGCGAAGACGAGCAGTACTTC	CASSLVGEDEQYF
TRBV30	NA	TRBJ2-3	many	TGTGCCTGGAGACCCTCTCCGGGAGATACGCAGTATTTT	CAWRPSPGDTQYF
TRBV18	TRBD1	TRBJ2-7	NA	TGTGCCAGCTCGACGACAGGGGGGTACATCGAGCAGTACTTC	CASSTTGGYIEQYF
TRBV12-5	TRBD1	TRBJ2-7	many	TGTGCTAGTGGTTTGGCCCTGCCGGGACAGGGAGGTGAGCAGTACTTC	CASGLALPGQGGEQYF
TRBV12-3/TRBV12-4	NA	TRBJ2-5	many	TGTGCCAGCAGCCCTAGAGTATCGGGGATTGGTGAGACCCAGTACTTC	CASSPRVSGIGETQYF
TRBV11-2	NA	TRBJ1-2	many	TGTGCCAGCAGCTTAGATACTGCTCTGGTTGGTGGCTACACCTTC	CASSLDTALVGGYTF
TRBV2	NA	TRBJ2-7	many	TGTGCCAGCAAACCCCCAGTGGGGCAGGGTTATTACGAGCAGTACTTC	CASKPPVGQGYYEQYF
TRBV3-1	TRBD1	TRBJ2-3	NA	TGTGCCAGCAGCCGGACAGGGAATGTGCCAGATACGCAGTATTTT	CASSRTGNVPDTQYF
TRBV7-8	NA	TRBJ1-1	many	TGTGCCAGCAGCTCGGTACCAAACGCTGAAGCTTTCTTT	CASSSVPNAEAFF
TRBV30	TRBD2	TRBJ2-5	many	TGTGCCTGGAAAGCGGGAGGAGAGACCCAGTACTTC	CAWKAGGETQYF
TRBV12-5	TRBD2	TRBJ2-1	many	TGTGCTAGTGGCCCCTCGGGGGGAGCGCCTCCCAATGAGCAGTTCTTC	CASGPSGGAPPNEQFF
TRBV7-2	NA	TRBJ2-7	NA	TGTGCCAGCAGCTTAGTTCGCGTGAAGGCCGGTAGCGGGCAGTACTTC	CASSLVRVKAGSGQYF
TRBV4-1	NA	TRBJ1-5	few	TGCGCCAGCAGCCAAGCGGGGGGCCACAATCAGCCCCAGCATTTT	CASSQAGGHNQPQHF
TRBV3-1	NA	TRBJ2-3	many	TGTGCCAGCAGCCAAACGACCCGCCCAGATACGCAGTATTTT	CASSQTTRPDTQYF
TRBV5-1	TRBD2	TRBJ2-7	many	TGCGCCAGCAGCTTAGCGGGAGCCGGCTACGAGCAGTACTTC	CASSLAGAGYEQYF
TRBV20-1	NA	TRBJ2-1	many	TGCAGTGCTAGACCGATGGGCGGGATTTTGAACAATGAGCAGTTCTTC	CSARPMGGILNNEQFF
TRBV2	TRBD2	TRBJ2-1	many	TGTGCCAGCACGGGTAGCGGGGATTACAATGAGCAGTTCTTC	CASTGSGDYNEQFF
TRBV12-3/TRBV12-4	TRBD2	TRBJ2-3	many	TGTGCCAGCAGTTTCCTCCTAGCGGTCGACACAGATACGCAGTATTTT	CASSFLLAVDTDTQYF
TRBV28	NA	TRBJ1-1	NA	TGCGCCAGCAGCTACTTCCCGGACGGGAACACTGAAGCTTTCTTT	CASSYFPDGNTEAFF
TRBV19	NA	TRBJ1-5	NA	TGTGCCAGTAATTATCGGGGGCTCCCATCTAATCAGCCCCAGCATTTT	CASNYRGLPSNQPQHF
TRBV20-1	TRBD2	TRBJ2-3	many	TGCAGTGCTAGAGATCCGTTTAGCGGGAGGACAGATACGCAGTATTTT	CSARDPFSGRTDTQYF
TRBV3-1	TRBD1	TRBJ1-5	many	TGTGCCAGCAGCCCGACAGGGAGCAATCAGCCCCAGCATTTT	CASSPTGSNQPQHF
TRBV5-1	TRBD1	TRBJ2-1	few	TGCGCCAGCAGCTTGGCCTCGGGACAGGGATCGAATGAGCAGTTCTTC	CASSLASGQGSNEQFF
TRBV7-7	NA	TRBJ2-7	many	TGTGCCAGCAGCTTAGTAATGGATGGGGCAGGGCGGTCCCACGAGCAGTACTTC	CASSLVMDGAGRSHEQYF
TRBV5-1	NA	TRBJ1-1	many	TGCGCCAGCAGCTGGAGGGCAGACATGAACACTGAAGCTTTCTTT	CASSWRADMNTEAFF
TRBV19	NA	TRBJ2-1	few	TGTGCCAGCGGGCACAATGAGCAGTTCTTC	CASGHNEQFF
TRBV7-2	NA	TRBJ1-5	many	TGTGCCAGCAGCCCAACTGCAGGGAATCAGCCCCAGCATTTT	CASSPTAGNQPQHF
TRBV20-1	TRBD1	TRBJ1-2	NA	TGCAGTGCTAGAATGACAGGGGAGACCTATGGCTACACCTTC	CSARMTGETYGYTF
TRBV18	NA	TRBJ2-7	few	TGTGCCAGCTCACAAGGGCCCGAGGGGCAGTACTTC	CASSQGPEGQYF